The clone carrying this T cell receptor beta chain was seen once. The sample originates from a study of blood T cell repertoires in COVID-19. While infection was still active, Seattle patients were enrolled and then followed longitudinally. The germline V gene encodes CDR1 SGHTA and CDR2 FQGNSA. The CDR3 totals 13 residues. Trimming shortened V by 1 base and J by 8 bases, and 11 bases separated the two germline ends. TCRdb keeps only in-frame clones here, not all; method: immunoSEQ multiplex PCR. The sample consists of nearly 350,000 clones, 88% of them appearing once. The source of this sequence is a woman in her 70s with COVID-19, enrolled during active disease. Sequencing was done on a sample of peripheral blood. The chain joins TRBV7-2 to TRBJ1-2, with a possible D match to TRBD1 (6 bases). CDR3 loop: CASSLGQVLGYTF. The CDR3 coding sequence is TGTGCCAGCAGCTTAGGACAGGTTCTGGGCTACACCTTC. The variable domain in full, completed from reference TRBV7-2 and TRBJ1-2, reads GAGVSQSPSNKVTEKGKDVELRCDPISGHTALYWYRQSLGQGLEFLIYFQGNSAPDKSGLPSDRFSAERTGGSVSTLTIQRTQQEDSAVYLCASSLGQVLGYTFGSGTRLTVV.